This paragraph reports one TCR beta chain. Antigen: not known. Just one base apart from a much larger clone, this may be a read error. This entry comes from a study of human T cells and chemical hapten exposure. Each CDR3 protein gets one entry after TCRdb re-called the RACE reads with MiXCR. The sample contains 380,000 or so distinct CDR3 sequences, around 4.8% of which appear only once. The time point was: patch test 1, 2 weeks after DPC sensitization. Stated treatment: therapeutic diphenylcyclopropenone sensitization with weekly scalp DPC. Germline values: CDR1 SGHVS, CDR2 FNYEAQ. The CDR3 runs 16 residues. Study observations and caveats: Expanded TCRs were compared with controls, and the expanded TCRs formed significantly more large CDR3 similarity clusters.

This TCR was recovered from a woman aged 50 to 65 with alopecia areata. Some clones in this sample may be carry-over from other donors' samples. The chain recombines TRBV7-6 with TRBJ2-5, with 11 nucleotides matching TRBD2. The sequencing used whole blood, collected in connection with sensitization to the hapten diphenylcyclopropenone (DPC). The DNA for the CDR3 is TGTGCCAGCAGCTCCCACTCGGGACTAGCGGAAGAGACCCGGTACTTC. Translated: CASSSHSGLAEETRYF.